These 22 T cell receptor beta chains were all obtained from the same sample, sequenced in a study of shared clonotypes between healthy human individuals. Naive CD8 cells were CD45RO-negative, positively selected for CCR7, excluding terminally differentiated effector memory CD45RA+ cells. The assay was immunoSEQ multiplex PCR, and TCRdb's table has in-frame clones only and misses some. The sample has 2 million to 2.5 million clones; less than 95% are singletons. The material sequenced was naive CD8+ T cells sorted from blood. The receptors were gathered from a man younger than 35 in good health.

The chain recombines TRBV4-2 with TRBJ1-2; D may be TRBD1 (5 bases). Trimming shortened V by 0 bases and J by 6 bases, and 14 bases separated the two germline ends. Germline CDR1 and CDR2: LGHNA and YNFKEQ. The CDR3 sequence is 15 residues long. The CDR3 loop is CASSQERGALDGYTF. The CDR3 bases are TGTGCCAGCAGCCAAGAACGCGGGGCTCTCGATGGCTACACCTTC.

The chain is built from TRBV7-9 and TRBJ1-1; D possibly corresponds to TRBD1 (6 bases). Trimming took 7 bases from V and 11 from J, leaving 20 bases between them. Per germline, CDR1 SEHNR and CDR2 FQNEAQ (reference sequence). The CDR3 is 13 residues long. As DNA, the CDR3 is TGTGCCAGCACCCCCCCCACACAGGGTGAGGCTTTCTTT. This codes for CASTPPTQGEAFF.

The gene calls are TRBV5-5 and TRBJ2-7, with a weak D call TRBD2 (6 bases). This CDR3 region has 15 residues. V lost 4 bases, J lost 5 bases, and 19 bases lay in between. Germline CDR1 is SGHKS and CDR2 is YYEKEE (reference sequence). The CDR3 DNA follows: TGTGCCAGCAGCCCAGGGACTTTGGTCGGCGACGAGCAGTACTTC. Protein: CASSPGTLVGDEQYF. The entire variable domain, with the rest obtained from reference TRBV5-5 and TRBJ2-7, is as follows: DAGVTQSPTHLIKTRGQQVTLRCSPISGHKSVSWYQQVLGQGPQFIFQYYEKEERGRGNFPDRFSARQFPNYSSELNVNALLLGDSALYLCASSPGTLVGDEQYFGPGTRLTVT.

This chain joins TRBV25-1 and TRBJ2-1; D is unclear. The ends were cut back, 8 bases at V and 6 bases at J, with 5 bases in the middle. CDR1 is MGHDK and CDR2 is SYGVNS in the germline V gene. There are 10 residues in the CDR3. The CDR3 loop reads CASYRNEQFF. The CDR3 DNA follows: TGTGCCAGCTACCGCAATGAGCAGTTCTTC. Looking up the rest from reference TRBV25-1 and TRBJ2-1 gives the full variable domain: EADIYQTPRYLVIGTGKKITLECSQTMGHDKMYWYQQDPGMELHLIHYSYGVNSTEKGDLSSESTVSRIRTEHFPLTLESARPSHTSQYLCASYRNEQFFGPGTRLTVL.

The chain joins TRBV5-6 to TRBJ2-4, with 11 bases aligning to TRBD1. This CDR3 is 15 amino acids long. Germline loops: CDR1 SGHDT, CDR2 YYEEEE. With 3 bases clipped from V and 8 bases from J, the junction kept 7 bases outside the gene matches. CDR3 coding DNA: TGTGCCAGCAGCTATAGGACAGGGGGCGTGGACATTCAGTACTTC. This codes for CASSYRTGGVDIQYF.

The J gene is TRBJ1-4, the V gene TRBV9; the D gene is possibly TRBD1 (5 bases). The CDR3 extends over 14 amino acids. V lost 3 bases, J lost 8 bases, and 14 bases lay in between. Germline V gives CDR1 SGDLS, CDR2 YYNGEE. The CDR3, as DNA: TGTGCCAGCAGCGCCGCCGGGGGGGTCGAAAAACTGTTTTTT. Its protein product is CASSAAGGVEKLFF.

This clone was seen a single time. The V gene is TRBV30, the J gene TRBJ1-6; possible D gene TRBD1, 6 bases. This CDR3 contains 14 residues. The V end lost 2 bases, the J end lost 6 bases, and 11 bases lay between the germline ends. Per the germline V gene, CDR1 is GTSNPN and CDR2 is SVGIG (reference sequence). DNA of the CDR3: TGTGCCTGGAGTTCAGGGGATGGTAATTCACCCCTCCACTTT. Encoded protein: CAWSSGDGNSPLHF.

The chain employs TRBV2 and TRBJ2-2, with TRBD1 matching 8 bases. Losses at the gene ends were 5 bases for V and 7 bases for J; bases not matched to a gene: 9. The germline gives CDR1 SNHLY, CDR2 FYNNEI. The CDR3 has 15 residues. Written as DNA, the CDR3 is TGTGCCAGCAGTACCTTGGACAGGGAGATCGGGGAGCTGTTTTTT. Protein: CASSTLDREIGELFF. The complete variable domain, with remaining parts taken from reference TRBV2 and TRBJ2-2, reads EPEVTQTPSHQVTQMGQEVILRCVPISNHLYFYWYRQILGQKVEFLVSFYNNEISEKSEIFDDQFSVERPDGSNFTLKIRSTKLEDSAMYFCASSTLDREIGELFFGEGSRLTVL.

The chain combines TRBV6-1 with TRBJ2-7, with D uncertain. The V gene's germline CDR1 is MNHNS and CDR2 SASEGT. This CDR3 is 12 amino acids long. The ends were cut back, 3 bases at V and 2 bases at J, with 5 bases in the middle. CDR3 sequence reads: CASSDGTYEQYF. CDR3 sequence (DNA): TGTGCCAGCAGTGATGGCACCTACGAGCAGTACTTC.

The chain employs TRBV30 and TRBJ1-2, with 10 positions matching TRBD1. Germline CDR1 reads GTSNPN; CDR2 reads SVGIG (reference sequence). V shed 1 base and J 8 bases; nucleotides not matched to a gene: 7. The CDR3 extends over 14 amino acids. CDR3 nucleotides: TGTGCCTGGAGTGGGGGGACAGGGGCGGAAGGCTACACCTTC. Its translation is CAWSGGTGAEGYTF.

The chain employs TRBV6-5 and TRBJ2-7; TRBD2 agrees at 12 bases. The V segment lost 5 bases and the J segment 7 bases; nucleotides outside the gene matches: 6. The germline V gene has CDR1 MNHEY and CDR2 SVGAGI. The CDR3 is 14 amino acids. The CDR3 DNA sequence: TGTGCCAGCAGTCTAGCGGGAGGGCCTCGGGAGCAGTACTTC. This gives the protein CASSLAGGPREQYF.

The chain has TRBV28 and TRBJ1-5; D unclear. The V gene's germline CDR1 is MDHEN and CDR2 SYDVKM. The V gene lost 1 base and the J gene lost 7 bases, with 11 bases spanning the gap. The CDR3 contains 14 residues. In nucleotides, the CDR3 is TGTGCCAGCAGTTTATTCCAGAGCGACCAGCCCCAGCATTTT. Amino acid sequence: CASSLFQSDQPQHF.

Details on this clone: Other DNA sequences in this sample translate to the same CDR3. V is TRBV27 and J is TRBJ2-2; D is possibly TRBD2 (7 bases). V was shortened by 6 bases and J by 0 bases, with 11 bases between the two germline ends. Looked up from germline, CDR1 is MNHEY and CDR2 is SMNVEV (reference sequence). The CDR3 loop spans 15 amino acids. CDR3 residues: CASSSGTSNTGELFF. CDR3 bases: TGTGCCAGCAGCAGCGGGACATCGAACACCGGGGAGCTGTTTTTT.

This chain links TRBV5-1 with TRBJ2-5; 11 nucleotides agree with TRBD2. The V gene's germline CDR1 is SGHRS and CDR2 YFSETQ. The CDR3 loop spans 15 amino acids. J was trimmed by 1 base and V by 6 bases; bases with no gene match: 5. The CDR3 spells CASTPGTSGQETQYF. In DNA, the CDR3 is TGCGCCAGCACCCCGGGGACTAGCGGCCAAGAGACCCAGTACTTC.

The chain couples TRBV11-2 to TRBJ2-2; 11 nucleotides line up with TRBD2. CDR1 is SGHAT and CDR2 is FQNNGV in the germline V gene. The V segment lost 0 bases and the J segment 0 bases; nucleotides outside the gene matches: 9. The CDR3 extends over 20 amino acids. DNA of the CDR3: TGTGCCAGCAGCTTAGATCCGGGACTAGCGGAAATAGCGAACACCGGGGAGCTGTTTTTT. This encodes CASSLDPGLAEIANTGELFF. Combining the CDR3 with reference TRBV11-2 and TRBJ2-2 gives the whole variable domain EAGVAQSPRYKIIEKRQSVAFWCNPISGHATLYWYQQILGQGPKLLIQFQNNGVVDDSQLPKDRFSAERLKGVDSTLKIQPAKLEDSAVYLCASSLDPGLAEIANTGELFFGEGSRLTVL.

The rearrangement joins TRBV21-1 to TRBJ2-7; TRBD2, as called in the table, went unchecked against the DNA. TRBV21-1 is noted as a pseudogene. The CDR3 consists of 18 residues. The CDR3 nucleotides read TGTGCCAGCAGCAAAGTCCCTAATATAAGAACGATGACCTACGAGCAGTACTTC. As protein: CASSKVPNIRTMTYEQYF.

A note on this clone: Other DNA sequences in this specimen translate into the identical CDR3. This chain joins TRBV25-1 and TRBJ2-7, with D tentatively TRBD2 (5 bases). Trimming shortened V by 2 bases and J by 3 bases, and 5 bases separated the two germline ends. The CDR3 totals 12 residues. Germline values: CDR1 MGHDK, CDR2 SYGVNS. Written as DNA, the CDR3 is TGTGCCAGCAGTGAAGGACTCTACGAGCAGTACTTC. It translates to CASSEGLYEQYF.

The rearrangement uses TRBV28 and TRBJ2-1, with TRBD1 matching 10 bases. CDR1 MDHEN and CDR2 SYDVKM come from the germline V gene. The CDR3 spans 15 residues. The V segment lost 4 bases and the J segment 8 bases; nucleotides outside the gene matches: 8. CDR3 region: CASSSLMTGGDEQFF. The CDR3 DNA reads TGTGCCAGCAGTTCCCTCATGACAGGGGGCGATGAGCAGTTCTTC.

The chain couples TRBV14 to TRBJ1-1; D ambiguous. The length of the CDR3 is 14 residues. V was pared by 3 bases and J by 6 bases, with 14 bases between. Per the germline V gene, CDR1 is SGHDN and CDR2 is FVKESK. In DNA, the CDR3 is TGTGCCAGCAGCCACCTCGCAGCGGGTTCTGAAGCTTTCTTT. Protein: CASSHLAAGSEAFF.

As regards this clone: Distinct nucleotide sequences in the sample also encode this CDR3. The chain couples TRBV6-5 to TRBJ2-7, with TRBD1 as a possible D gene (6 bases). Germline V gives CDR1 MNHEY, CDR2 SVGAGI. Trimming pared 0 bases from V and 0 bases from J, leaving 12 bases between. CDR3 length: 16 amino acids. The CDR3 DNA follows: TGTGCCAGCAGTTACTCGTCACAGGGTGCCTCCTACGAGCAGTACTTC. Translation gives CASSYSSQGASYEQYF.

The gene calls are TRBV18 and TRBJ2-4, with 7 positions matching TRBD2. Germline CDR1 KGHSH, CDR2 LQKENI. V lost 3 bases to trimming and J lost 5 bases; unmatched junction nucleotides: 16. This CDR3 contains 18 residues. This CDR3 is CASSPGLLSAGAENIQYF. The CDR3 bases are TGTGCCAGCTCACCGGGTCTCCTTAGCGCGGGAGCGGAAAACATTCAGTACTTC.

To note about this clone: Other DNA sequences in the same sample also yield this CDR3. The rearrangement links TRBV7-9 to TRBJ2-7; possible D gene TRBD1, 6 bases. This CDR3 contains 13 residues. The V end was cut by 4 bases, the J end by 2 bases, with 9 bases between. The germline gives CDR1 SEHNR, CDR2 FQNEAQ (reference sequence). Written as DNA, the CDR3 is TGTGCCAGCAGCTCCAGGGACACCTACGAGCAGTACTTC. Amino acids: CASSSRDTYEQYF.